This TCR beta chain was retrieved from a study of blood T cell repertoires in COVID-19. Recruits, aged about 18 to 90 years, lived in 24 US areas. Cohort placement rested on clinical history that participants reported themselves. Individuals in the exposed group had encountered a COVID-19 case within 2 weeks preceding study entry. In the original analysis: Reference gene primer amplification gave estimated nucleated cell counts. Clones were sequenced by immunoSEQ multiplex PCR, and TCRdb holds only the in-frame ones, with some missing. Clone size and V and J calls were adopted from that table, with D and trimming inferred from the DNA. The sample holds approximately 270,000 clones, 80% to 95% seen once. The CDR3 contains 13 residues. Germline lookup yields CDR1 KGHSH and CDR2 LQKENI. Trimming left V 3 bases short and J 1 base short, with 7 bases between.

Sequenced input: PBMCs or T cells enriched from blood (not recorded which). The receptor was derived from a middle-aged man who had been exposed to COVID-19. The V and J genes are TRBV18 and TRBJ2-7; perhaps TRBD2 as D (5 bases). The CDR3 here is CASSPEGSYEQYF. Written as DNA, the CDR3 is TGTGCCAGCTCACCTGAGGGATCCTACGAGCAGTACTTC.